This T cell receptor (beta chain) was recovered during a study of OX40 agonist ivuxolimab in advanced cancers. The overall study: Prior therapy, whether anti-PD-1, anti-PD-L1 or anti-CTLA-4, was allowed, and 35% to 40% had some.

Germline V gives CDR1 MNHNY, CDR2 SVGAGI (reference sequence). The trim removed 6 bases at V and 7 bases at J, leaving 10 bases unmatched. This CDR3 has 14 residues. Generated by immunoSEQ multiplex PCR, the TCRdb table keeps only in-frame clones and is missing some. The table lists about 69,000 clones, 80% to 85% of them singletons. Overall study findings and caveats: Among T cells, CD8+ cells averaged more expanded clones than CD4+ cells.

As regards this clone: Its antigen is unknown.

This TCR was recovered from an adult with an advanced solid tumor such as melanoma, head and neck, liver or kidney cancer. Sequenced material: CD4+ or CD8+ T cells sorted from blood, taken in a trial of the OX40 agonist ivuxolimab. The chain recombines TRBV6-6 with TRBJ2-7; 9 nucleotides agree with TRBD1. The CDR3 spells CASRKTGGIKEQYF. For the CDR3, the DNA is TGTGCCAGCAGAAAAACAGGGGGCATTAAAGAGCAGTACTTC.